The clone carrying this T cell receptor beta chain has ten or more counts. The antigen is undetermined. This specimen belongs to a study of T cells in Graves' hyperthyroidism and ophthalmopathy. Overall study: Any treatment followed the collection of peripheral blood at initial diagnosis. Study-wide results and caveats: Most expanded thyroid clonotypes above 0.001 also appeared in blood. Through a model of 13 V-J features, ophthalmopathy was separated from stable hyperthyroidism.

Regions amplified from RNA transcripts were the TCR beta CDR3 regions. The HTBI primer set drove a first-round RT-PCR of the TCR CDR3. TCRdb redid the calling of the multiplex PCR reads with MiXCR, one entry per CDR3 protein. The repertoire holds just under 750,000 distinct CDR3 sequences, with just over 35% as singletons. 10 ml of fresh peripheral blood supplied the PBMCs. This TCR was sampled from a woman in her forties with Graves' hyperthyroidism. The sequenced material came from blood.

In nucleotides, the CDR3 is TGTGCCAGCAGCCCGGAGGGCAGCCCTACACCCTACGAGCAGTACTTC. Translating it yields CASSPEGSPTPYEQYF. The V and J genes are TRBV9 and TRBJ2-7; D might be TRBD2 (6 bases). The CDR3 contains 16 residues. Germline V CDR1 and CDR2: SGDLS, YYNGEE. The V and J ends lost 4 bases and 2 bases respectively, with 19 bases between them.